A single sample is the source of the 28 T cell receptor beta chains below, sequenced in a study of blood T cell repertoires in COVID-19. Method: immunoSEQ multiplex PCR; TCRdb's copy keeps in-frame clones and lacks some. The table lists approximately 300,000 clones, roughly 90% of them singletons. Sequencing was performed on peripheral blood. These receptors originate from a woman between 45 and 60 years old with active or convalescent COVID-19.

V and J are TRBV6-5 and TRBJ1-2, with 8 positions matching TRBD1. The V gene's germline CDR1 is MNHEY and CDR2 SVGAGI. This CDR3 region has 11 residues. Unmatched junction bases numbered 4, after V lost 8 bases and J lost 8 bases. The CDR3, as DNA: TGTGCCAGCCGACAGGGGAGCGGCTACACCTTC. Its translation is CASRQGSGYTF.

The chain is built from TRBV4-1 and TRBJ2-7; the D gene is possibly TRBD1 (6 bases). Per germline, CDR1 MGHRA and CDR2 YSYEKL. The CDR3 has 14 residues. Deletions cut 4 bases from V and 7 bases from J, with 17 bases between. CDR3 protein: CASSLEPGAGEQYF. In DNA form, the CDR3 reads TGCGCCAGCAGCCTTGAACCAGGGGCAGGAGAGCAGTACTTC.

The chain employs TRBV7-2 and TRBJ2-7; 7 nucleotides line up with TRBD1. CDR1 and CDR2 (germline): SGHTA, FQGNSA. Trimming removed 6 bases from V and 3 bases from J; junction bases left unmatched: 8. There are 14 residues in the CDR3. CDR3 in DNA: TGTGCCAGCAGGGGACCGGGACAGAGCTACGAGCAGTACTTC. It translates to CASRGPGQSYEQYF. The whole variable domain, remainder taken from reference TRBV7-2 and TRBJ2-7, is GAGVSQSPSNKVTEKGKDVELRCDPISGHTALYWYRQSLGQGLEFLIYFQGNSAPDKSGLPSDRFSAERTGGSVSTLTIQRTQQEDSAVYLCASRGPGQSYEQYFGPGTRLTVT.

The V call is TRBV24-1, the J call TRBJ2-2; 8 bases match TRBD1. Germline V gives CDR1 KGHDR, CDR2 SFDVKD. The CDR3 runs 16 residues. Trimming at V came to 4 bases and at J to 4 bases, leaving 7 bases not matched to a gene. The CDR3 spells CATSEEQGVVTGELFF. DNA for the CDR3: TGTGCCACCAGTGAGGAACAGGGGGTTGTCACCGGGGAGCTGTTTTTT.

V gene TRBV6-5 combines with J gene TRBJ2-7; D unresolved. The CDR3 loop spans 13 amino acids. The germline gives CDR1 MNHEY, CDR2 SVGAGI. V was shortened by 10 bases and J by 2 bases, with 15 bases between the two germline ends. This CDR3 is CATAQALTYEQYF. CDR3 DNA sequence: TGTGCCACCGCTCAGGCCCTCACCTACGAGCAGTACTTC.

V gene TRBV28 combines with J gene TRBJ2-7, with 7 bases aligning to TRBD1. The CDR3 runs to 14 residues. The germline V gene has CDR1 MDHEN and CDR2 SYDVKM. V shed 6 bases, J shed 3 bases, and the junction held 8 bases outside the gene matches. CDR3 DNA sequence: TGTGCCAGCAGGGCACAGGGGAATCACTACGAGCAGTACTTC. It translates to CASRAQGNHYEQYF.

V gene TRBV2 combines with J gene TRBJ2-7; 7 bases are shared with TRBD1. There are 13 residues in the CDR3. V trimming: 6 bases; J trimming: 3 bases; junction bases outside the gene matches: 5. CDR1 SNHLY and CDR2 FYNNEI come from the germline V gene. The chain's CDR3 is CASSEDRIYEQYF. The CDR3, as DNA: TGTGCCAGCAGCGAGGACAGGATCTACGAGCAGTACTTC.

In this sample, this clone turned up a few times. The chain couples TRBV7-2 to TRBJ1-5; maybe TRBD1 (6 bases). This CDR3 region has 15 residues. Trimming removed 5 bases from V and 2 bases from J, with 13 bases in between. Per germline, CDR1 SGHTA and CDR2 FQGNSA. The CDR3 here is CASSPQGNGNQPQHF. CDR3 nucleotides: TGTGCCAGCAGCCCTCAGGGGAACGGCAATCAGCCCCAGCATTTT.

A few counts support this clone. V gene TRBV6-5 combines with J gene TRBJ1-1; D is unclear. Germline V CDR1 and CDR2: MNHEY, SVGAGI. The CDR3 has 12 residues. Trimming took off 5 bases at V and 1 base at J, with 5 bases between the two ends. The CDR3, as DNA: TGTGCCAGCAGTACTAAGAACACTGAAGCTTTCTTT. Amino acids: CASSTKNTEAFF.

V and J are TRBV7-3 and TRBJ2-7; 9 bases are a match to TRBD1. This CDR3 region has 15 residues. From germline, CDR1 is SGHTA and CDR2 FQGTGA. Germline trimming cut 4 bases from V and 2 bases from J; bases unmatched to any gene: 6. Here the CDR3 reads CASSSGQGPTYEQYF. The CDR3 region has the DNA TGTGCCAGCAGCTCTGGACAGGGGCCAACCTACGAGCAGTACTTC. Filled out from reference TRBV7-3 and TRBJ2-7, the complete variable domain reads GAGVSQTPSNKVTEKGKYVELRCDPISGHTALYWYRQSLGQGPEFLIYFQGTGAADDSGLPNDRFFAVRPEGSVSTLKIQRTERGDSAVYLCASSSGQGPTYEQYFGPGTRLTVT.

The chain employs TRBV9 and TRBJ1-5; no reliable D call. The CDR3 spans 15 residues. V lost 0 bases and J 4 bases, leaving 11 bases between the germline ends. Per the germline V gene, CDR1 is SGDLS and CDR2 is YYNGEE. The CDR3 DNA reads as TGTGCCAGCAGCGTAGGTCCAGGTTCGAATCAGCCCCAGCATTTT. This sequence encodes CASSVGPGSNQPQHF. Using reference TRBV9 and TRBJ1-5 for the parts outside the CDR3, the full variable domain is DSGVTQTPKHLITATGQRVTLRCSPRSGDLSVYWYQQSLDQGLQFLIQYYNGEERAKGNILERFSAQQFPDLHSELNLSSLELGDSALYFCASSVGPGSNQPQHFGDGTRLSIL.

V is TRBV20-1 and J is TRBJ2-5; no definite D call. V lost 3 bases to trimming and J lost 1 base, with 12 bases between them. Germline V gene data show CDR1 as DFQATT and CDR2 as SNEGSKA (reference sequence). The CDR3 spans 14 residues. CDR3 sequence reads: CSASIRPFQETQYF. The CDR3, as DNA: TGCAGTGCTAGTATCAGGCCTTTCCAAGAGACCCAGTACTTC.

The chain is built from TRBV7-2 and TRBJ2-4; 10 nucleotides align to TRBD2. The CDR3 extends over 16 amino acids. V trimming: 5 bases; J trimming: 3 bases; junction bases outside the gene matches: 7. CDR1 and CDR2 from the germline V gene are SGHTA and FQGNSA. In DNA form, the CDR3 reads TGTGCCAGCAGCCTCGTAGCGGGAGGTGGCAAAAACATTCAGTACTTC. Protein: CASSLVAGGGKNIQYF.

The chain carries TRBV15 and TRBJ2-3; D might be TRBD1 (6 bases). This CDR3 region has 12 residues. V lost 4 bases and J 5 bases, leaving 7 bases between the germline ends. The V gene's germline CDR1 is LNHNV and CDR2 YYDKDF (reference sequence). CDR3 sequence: CATSIQGDTQYF. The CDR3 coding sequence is TGTGCCACCAGCATACAGGGAGATACGCAGTATTTT. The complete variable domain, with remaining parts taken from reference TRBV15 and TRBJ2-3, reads DAMVIQNPRYQVTQFGKPVTLSCSQTLNHNVMYWYQQKSSQAPKLLFHYYDKDFNNEADTPDNFQSRRPNTSFCFLDIRSPGLGDTAMYLCATSIQGDTQYFGPGTRLTVL.

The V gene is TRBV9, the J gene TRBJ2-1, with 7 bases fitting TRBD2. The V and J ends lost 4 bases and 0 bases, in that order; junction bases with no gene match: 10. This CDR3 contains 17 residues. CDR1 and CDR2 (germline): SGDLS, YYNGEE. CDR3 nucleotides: TGTGCCAGCAGCCCCCACCCAGCGGGAAGCTCCTACAATGAGCAGTTCTTC. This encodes CASSPHPAGSSYNEQFF.

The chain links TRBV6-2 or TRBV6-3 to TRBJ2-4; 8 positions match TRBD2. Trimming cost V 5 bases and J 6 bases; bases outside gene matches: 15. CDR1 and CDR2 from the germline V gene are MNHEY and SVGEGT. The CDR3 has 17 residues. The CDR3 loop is CASSHPTSGSGRNIQYF. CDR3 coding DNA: TGTGCCAGCAGTCATCCTACTAGCGGCAGCGGTCGAAACATTCAGTACTTC.

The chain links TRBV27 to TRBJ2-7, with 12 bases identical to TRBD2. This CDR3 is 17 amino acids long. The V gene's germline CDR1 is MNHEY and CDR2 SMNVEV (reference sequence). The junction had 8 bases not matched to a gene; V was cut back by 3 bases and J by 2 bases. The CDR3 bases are TGTGCCAGCAGTTTGACTAGCGGGGGCCGATCCCCCTACGAGCAGTACTTC. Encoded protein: CASSLTSGGRSPYEQYF.

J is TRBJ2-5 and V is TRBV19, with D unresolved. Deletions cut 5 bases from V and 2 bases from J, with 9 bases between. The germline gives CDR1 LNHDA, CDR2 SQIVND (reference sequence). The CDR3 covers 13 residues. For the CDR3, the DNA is TGTGCCAGTAGTGAGTCAGGACAAGAGACCCAGTACTTC. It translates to CASSESGQETQYF.

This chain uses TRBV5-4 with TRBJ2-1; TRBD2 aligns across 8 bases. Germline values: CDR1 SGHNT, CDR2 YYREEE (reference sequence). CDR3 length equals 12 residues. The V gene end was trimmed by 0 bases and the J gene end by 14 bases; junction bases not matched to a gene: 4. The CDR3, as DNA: TGTGCCAGCAGCTTGGACGGGAGGGGGGAGTTCTTC. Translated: CASSLDGRGEFF. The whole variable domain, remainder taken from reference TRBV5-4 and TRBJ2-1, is ETGVTQSPTHLIKTRGQQVTLRCSSQSGHNTVSWYQQALGQGPQFIFQYYREEENGRGNFPPRFSGLQFPNYSSELNVNALELDDSALYLCASSLDGRGEFFGPGTRLTVL.

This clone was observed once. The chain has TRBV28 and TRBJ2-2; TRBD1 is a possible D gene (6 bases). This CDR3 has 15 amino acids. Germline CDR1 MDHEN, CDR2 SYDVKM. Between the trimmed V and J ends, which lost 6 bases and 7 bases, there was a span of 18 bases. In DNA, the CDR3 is TGTGCCAGCAGCTCCAGGGGTCTAGGTTTCGGGGAGCTGTTTTTT. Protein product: CASSSRGLGFGELFF. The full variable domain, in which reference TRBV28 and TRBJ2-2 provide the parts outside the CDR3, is DVKVTQSSRYLVKRTGEKVFLECVQDMDHENMFWYRQDPGLGLRLIYFSYDVKMKEKGDIPEGYSVSREKKERFSLILESASTNQTSMYLCASSSRGLGFGELFFGEGSRLTVL.

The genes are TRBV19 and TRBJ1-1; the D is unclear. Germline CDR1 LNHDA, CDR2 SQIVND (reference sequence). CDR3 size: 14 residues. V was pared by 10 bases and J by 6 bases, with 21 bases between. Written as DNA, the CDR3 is TGTGCCACGTATAGGCGGGGAAGGGTGCCTGAAGCTTTCTTT. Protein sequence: CATYRRGRVPEAFF.

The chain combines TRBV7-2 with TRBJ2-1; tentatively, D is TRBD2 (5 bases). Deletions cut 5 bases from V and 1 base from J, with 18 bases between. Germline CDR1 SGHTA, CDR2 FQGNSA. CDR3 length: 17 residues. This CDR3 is CASSLQLGSLSYNEQFF. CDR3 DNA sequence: TGTGCCAGCAGCCTCCAGTTGGGGAGTCTTTCCTACAATGAGCAGTTCTTC.

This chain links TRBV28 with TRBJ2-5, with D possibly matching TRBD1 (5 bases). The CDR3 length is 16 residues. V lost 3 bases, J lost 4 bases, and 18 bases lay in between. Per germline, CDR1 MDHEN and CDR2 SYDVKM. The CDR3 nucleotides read TGTGCCAGCAGTTTGTATCAGGAACGCCAGGGAGAGACCCAGTACTTC. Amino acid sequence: CASSLYQERQGETQYF.

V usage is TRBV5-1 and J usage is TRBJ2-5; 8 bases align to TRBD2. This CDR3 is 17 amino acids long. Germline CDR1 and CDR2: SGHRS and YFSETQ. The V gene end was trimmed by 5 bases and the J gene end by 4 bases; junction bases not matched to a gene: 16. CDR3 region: CASSRTSRAGGAETQYF. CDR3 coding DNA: TGCGCCAGCAGTCGAACGTCCCGGGCGGGAGGTGCAGAGACCCAGTACTTC.

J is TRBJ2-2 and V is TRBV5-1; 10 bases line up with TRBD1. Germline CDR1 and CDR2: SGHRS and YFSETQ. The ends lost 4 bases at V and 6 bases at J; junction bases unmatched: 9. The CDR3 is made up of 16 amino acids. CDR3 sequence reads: CASSPAGQGSAGELFF. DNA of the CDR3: TGCGCCAGCAGCCCGGCGGGACAGGGGTCGGCCGGGGAGCTGTTTTTT. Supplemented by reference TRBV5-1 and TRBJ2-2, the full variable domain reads KAGVTQTPRYLIKTRGQQVTLSCSPISGHRSVSWYQQTPGQGLQFLFEYFSETQRNKGNFPGRFSGRQFSNSRSEMNVSTLELGDSALYLCASSPAGQGSAGELFFGEGSRLTVL.

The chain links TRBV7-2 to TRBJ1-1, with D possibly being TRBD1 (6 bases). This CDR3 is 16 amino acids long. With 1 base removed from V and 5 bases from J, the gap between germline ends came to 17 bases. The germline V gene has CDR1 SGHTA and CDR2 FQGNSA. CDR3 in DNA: TGTGCCAGCAGCTTAGGGCTAACAGGGTCGGGGACTGAAGCTTTCTTT. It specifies CASSLGLTGSGTEAFF.

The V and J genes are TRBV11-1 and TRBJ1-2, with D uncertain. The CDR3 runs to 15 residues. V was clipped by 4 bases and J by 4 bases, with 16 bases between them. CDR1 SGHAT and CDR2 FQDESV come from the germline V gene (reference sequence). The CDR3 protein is CASSSAGPKIYGYTF. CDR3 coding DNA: TGTGCCAGCAGCTCCGCGGGCCCGAAAATCTATGGCTACACCTTC.

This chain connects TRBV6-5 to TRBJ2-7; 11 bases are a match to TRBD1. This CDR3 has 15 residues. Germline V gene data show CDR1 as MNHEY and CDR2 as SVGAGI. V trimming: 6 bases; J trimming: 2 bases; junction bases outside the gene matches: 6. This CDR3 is CASSRGQGATYEQYF. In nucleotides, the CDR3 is TGTGCCAGCAGCCGCGGACAGGGGGCGACCTACGAGCAGTACTTC.